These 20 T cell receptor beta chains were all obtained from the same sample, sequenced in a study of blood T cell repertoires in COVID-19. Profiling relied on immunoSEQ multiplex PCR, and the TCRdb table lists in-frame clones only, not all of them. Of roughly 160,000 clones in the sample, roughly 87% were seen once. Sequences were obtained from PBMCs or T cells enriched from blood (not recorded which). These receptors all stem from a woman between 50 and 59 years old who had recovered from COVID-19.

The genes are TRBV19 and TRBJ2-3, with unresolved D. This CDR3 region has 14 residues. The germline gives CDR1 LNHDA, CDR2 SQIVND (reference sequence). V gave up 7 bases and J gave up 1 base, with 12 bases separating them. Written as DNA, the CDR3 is TGTGCCAGTAAGGAAGCGAGCCGCACAGATACGCAGTATTTT. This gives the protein CASKEASRTDTQYF.

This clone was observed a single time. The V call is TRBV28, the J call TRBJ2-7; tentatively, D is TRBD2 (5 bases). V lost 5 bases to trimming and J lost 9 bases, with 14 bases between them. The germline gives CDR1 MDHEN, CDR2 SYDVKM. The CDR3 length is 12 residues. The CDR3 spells CASSGRGRGQYF. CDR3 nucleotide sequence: TGTGCCAGCAGTGGACGGGGTCGGGGGCAGTACTTC.

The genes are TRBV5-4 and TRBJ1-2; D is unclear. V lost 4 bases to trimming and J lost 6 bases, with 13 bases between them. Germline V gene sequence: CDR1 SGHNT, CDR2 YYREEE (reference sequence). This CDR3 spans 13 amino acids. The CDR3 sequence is CASSLRRGDGYTF. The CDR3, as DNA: TGTGCCAGCAGCCTACGTCGCGGGGATGGCTACACCTTC.

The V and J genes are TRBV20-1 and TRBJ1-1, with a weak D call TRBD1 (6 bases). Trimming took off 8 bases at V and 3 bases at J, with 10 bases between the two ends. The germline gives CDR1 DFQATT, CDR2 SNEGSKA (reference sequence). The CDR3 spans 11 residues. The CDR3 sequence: CSNQGYTEAFF. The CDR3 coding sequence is TGCAGTAACCAGGGGTACACTGAAGCTTTCTTT.

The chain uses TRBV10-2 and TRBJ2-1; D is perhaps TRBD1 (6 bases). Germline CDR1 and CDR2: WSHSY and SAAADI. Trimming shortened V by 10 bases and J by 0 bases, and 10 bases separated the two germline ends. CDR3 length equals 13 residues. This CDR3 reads CAIGQSSYNEQFF. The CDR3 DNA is TGCGCCATTGGACAGAGCTCCTACAATGAGCAGTTCTTC.

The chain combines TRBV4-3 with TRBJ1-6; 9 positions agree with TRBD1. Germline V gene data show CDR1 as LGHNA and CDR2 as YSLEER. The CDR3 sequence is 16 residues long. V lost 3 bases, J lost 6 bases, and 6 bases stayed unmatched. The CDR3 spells CASSQNVQGANSPLHF. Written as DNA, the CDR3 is TGCGCCAGCAGCCAGAACGTACAGGGGGCTAATTCACCCCTCCACTTT.

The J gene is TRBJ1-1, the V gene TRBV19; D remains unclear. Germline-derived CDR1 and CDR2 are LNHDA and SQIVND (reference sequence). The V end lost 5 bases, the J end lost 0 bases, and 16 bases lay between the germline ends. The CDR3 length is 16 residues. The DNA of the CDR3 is TGTGCCAGTAGTTGGGAGGACGCGGGGATGAACACTGAAGCTTTCTTT. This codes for CASSWEDAGMNTEAFF.

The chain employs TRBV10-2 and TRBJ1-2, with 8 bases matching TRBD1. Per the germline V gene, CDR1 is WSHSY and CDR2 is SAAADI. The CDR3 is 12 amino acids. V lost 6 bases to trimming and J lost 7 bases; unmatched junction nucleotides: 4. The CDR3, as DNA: TGCGCCAGCAGCGAGGACAGGGCTGGCTACACCTTC. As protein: CASSEDRAGYTF.

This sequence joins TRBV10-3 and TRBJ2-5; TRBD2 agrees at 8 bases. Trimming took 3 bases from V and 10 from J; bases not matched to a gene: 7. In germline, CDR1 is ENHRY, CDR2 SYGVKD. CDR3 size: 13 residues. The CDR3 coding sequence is TGTGCCATCAGTGAAGGCGGGGGGTTGAACCAGTACTTC. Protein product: CAISEGGGLNQYF.

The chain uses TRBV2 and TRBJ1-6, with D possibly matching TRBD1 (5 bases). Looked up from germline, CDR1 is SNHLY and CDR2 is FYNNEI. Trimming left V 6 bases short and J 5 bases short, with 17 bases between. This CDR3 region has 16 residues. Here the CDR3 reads CASRWTPALDNSPLHF. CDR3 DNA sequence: TGTGCCAGCAGGTGGACACCAGCACTTGATAATTCACCCCTCCACTTT. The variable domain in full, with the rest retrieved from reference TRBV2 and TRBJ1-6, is EPEVTQTPSHQVTQMGQEVILRCVPISNHLYFYWYRQILGQKVEFLVSFYNNEISEKSEIFDDQFSVERPDGSNFTLKIRSTKLEDSAMYFCASRWTPALDNSPLHFGNGTRLTVT.

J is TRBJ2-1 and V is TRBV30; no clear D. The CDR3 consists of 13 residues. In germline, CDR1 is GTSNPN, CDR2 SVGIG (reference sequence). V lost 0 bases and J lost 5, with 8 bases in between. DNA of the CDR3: TGTGCCTGGAGTGTACTTGCGGACAATGAGCAGTTCTTC. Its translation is CAWSVLADNEQFF. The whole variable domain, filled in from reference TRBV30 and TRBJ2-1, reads SQTIHQWPATLVQPVGSPLSLECTVEGTSNPNLYWYRQAAGRGLQLLFYSVGIGQISSEVPQNLSASRPQDRQFILSSKKLLLSDSGFYLCAWSVLADNEQFFGPGTRLTVL.

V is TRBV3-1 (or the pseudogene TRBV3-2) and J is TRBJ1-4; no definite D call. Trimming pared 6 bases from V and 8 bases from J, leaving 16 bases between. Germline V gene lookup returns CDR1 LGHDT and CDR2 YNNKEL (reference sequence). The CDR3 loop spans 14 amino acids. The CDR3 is CASRRTGSGEKLFF. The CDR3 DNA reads TGTGCCAGCAGACGTACGGGGTCAGGAGAAAAACTGTTTTTT.

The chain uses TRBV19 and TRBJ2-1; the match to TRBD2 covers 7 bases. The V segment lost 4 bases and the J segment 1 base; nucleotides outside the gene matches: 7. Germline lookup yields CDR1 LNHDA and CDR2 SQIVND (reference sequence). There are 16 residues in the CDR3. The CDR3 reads CASSRSRAGSYNEQFF. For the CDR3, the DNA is TGTGCCAGTAGTAGATCCCGAGCGGGATCCTACAATGAGCAGTTCTTC.

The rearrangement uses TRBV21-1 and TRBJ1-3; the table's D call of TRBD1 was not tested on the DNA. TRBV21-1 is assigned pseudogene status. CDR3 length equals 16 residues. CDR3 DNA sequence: TGTGCCAGCAGCAAAGAGACAGGGGACTCTGGAAACACCATATATTTT. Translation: CASSKETGDSGNTIYF.

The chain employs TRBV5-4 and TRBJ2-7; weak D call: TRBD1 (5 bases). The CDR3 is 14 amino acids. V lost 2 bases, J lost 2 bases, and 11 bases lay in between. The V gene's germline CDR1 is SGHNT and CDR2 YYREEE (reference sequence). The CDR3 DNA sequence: TGTGCCAGCAGCTTTGGCGGACAAGCCTACGAGCAGTACTTC. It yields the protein CASSFGGQAYEQYF.

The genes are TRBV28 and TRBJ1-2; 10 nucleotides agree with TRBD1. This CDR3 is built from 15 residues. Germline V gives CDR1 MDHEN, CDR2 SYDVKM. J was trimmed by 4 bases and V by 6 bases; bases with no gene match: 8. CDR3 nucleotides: TGTGCCAGCAGACTAACCGGACAGGGGGGCTATGGCTACACCTTC. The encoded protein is CASRLTGQGGYGYTF.

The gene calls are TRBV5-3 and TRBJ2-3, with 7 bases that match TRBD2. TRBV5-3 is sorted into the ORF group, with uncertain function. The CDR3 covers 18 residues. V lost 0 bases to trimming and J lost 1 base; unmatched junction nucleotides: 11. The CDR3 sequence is CARSLAGGSQTGTDTQYF. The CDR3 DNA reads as TGTGCCAGAAGCTTGGCCGGCGGGAGTCAAACTGGCACAGATACGCAGTATTTT.

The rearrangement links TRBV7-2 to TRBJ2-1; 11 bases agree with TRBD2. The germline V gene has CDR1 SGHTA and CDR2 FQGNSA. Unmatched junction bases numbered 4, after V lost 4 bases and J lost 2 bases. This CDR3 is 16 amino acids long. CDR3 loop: CASSSQGLAAYNEQFF. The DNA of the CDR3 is TGTGCCAGCAGCTCCCAGGGACTAGCGGCCTACAATGAGCAGTTCTTC.

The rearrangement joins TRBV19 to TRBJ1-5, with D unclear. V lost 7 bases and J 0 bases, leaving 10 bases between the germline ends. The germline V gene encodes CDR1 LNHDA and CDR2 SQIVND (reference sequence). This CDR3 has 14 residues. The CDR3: CASTGDYSNQPQHF. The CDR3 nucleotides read TGTGCCAGTACCGGGGATTATAGCAATCAGCCCCAGCATTTT.

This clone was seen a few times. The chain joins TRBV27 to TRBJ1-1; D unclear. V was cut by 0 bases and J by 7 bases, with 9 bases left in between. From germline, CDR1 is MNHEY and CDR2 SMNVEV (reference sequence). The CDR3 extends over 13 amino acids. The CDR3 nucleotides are TGTGCCAGCAGTTTATCCCGGTACGGTGAAGCTTTCTTT. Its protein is CASSLSRYGEAFF.